Reported below is one TCR beta chain. Its antigen is undetermined. Germline assignment: CDR1 LGHNA and CDR2 YSLEER. The CDR3 runs to 15 residues. Trimming took 0 bases from V and 5 from J, leaving 13 bases between them. The PCR used 60 Vbeta and 13 Jbeta primers. Libraries were prepared by immunoSEQ multiplex PCR; TCRdb keeps only in-frame clonotypes and omits some of them. The sample has approximately 73,000 clones; roughly 60% are singletons. The data are from a study of cytomegalovirus exposure and HLA in healthy donors. General study findings and limits: V- and J-gene trimming of TCR beta was linked (in a later analysis) to a missense DCLRE1C variant.

The clonotype originates from a man aged 25 to 40 in good health and CMV-seropositive. The sample consisted of PBMCs. The V gene is TRBV4-3, the J gene TRBJ2-5; D possibly corresponds to TRBD2 (5 bases). The CDR3 sequence is CASSQDSEVGETQYF. DNA for the CDR3: TGCGCCAGCAGCCAAGATTCGGAGGTGGGGGAGACCCAGTACTTC.